A selection of T cell receptor beta chains follows, all from one sample in a study of T cells after yellow fever vaccination. TCRdb passed the 5' RACE reads through MiXCR, listing each CDR3 protein once. The sample gives some 550,000 distinct CDR3 sequences, around 21% of which show up once; roughly an eighth is in the top ten. Sequences were derived from PBMCs, sampled 15 days after the yellow fever booster vaccination. All receptors derive from a man younger than 45 who received the YFV17D yellow fever vaccine. The CDR3 runs from the conserved cysteine through the conserved F or W. The order of the fields is J gene, D gene, V gene, clone size, CDR3 protein, CDR3 DNA. The D gene is left open where the match is weak. Expanded clones are given a class, and other clones once, few, many or no size at all.

TRBJ1-2	NA	TRBV7-2	few	CASSRDLYGYTF	TGTGCCAGCAGCCGAGACCTATATGGCTACACCTTC
TRBJ2-1	NA	TRBV6-4	few	CASSDAPNSDEQFF	TGTGCCAGCAGTGACGCCCCGAATTCGGATGAGCAGTTCTTC
TRBJ2-1	NA	TRBV20-1	NA	CSASRGGEQFF	TGCAGTGCTAGTCGGGGTGGCGAGCAGTTCTTC
TRBJ2-1	TRBD1	TRBV5-4	few	CASSFIVGQGANYNEQFF	TGTGCCAGCAGCTTTATCGTCGGACAGGGGGCGAACTACAATGAGCAGTTCTTC
TRBJ2-2	NA	TRBV7-2	many	CASSLVSGTGELFF	TGCGCCAGCAGCTTGGTATCCGGGACCGGGGAGCTGTTTTTT
TRBJ2-7	TRBD2	TRBV5-1	few	CASSPTSGTPYEQYF	TGCGCCAGCAGCCCGACTAGCGGCACTCCCTACGAGCAGTACTTC
TRBJ2-6	NA	TRBV29-1	NA	CSVVEPGANVLTF	TGCAGCGTTGTGGAGCCTGGGGCCAACGTCCTGACTTTC
TRBJ2-3	NA	TRBV6-4	few	CASSSTGMTQYF	TGTGCCAGCAGCTCGACAGGAATGACGCAGTATTTT
TRBJ2-4	NA	TRBV21-1	NA	CASSNIQYF	TGTGCCAGCAGTAACATTCAGTACTTC
TRBJ2-1	TRBD2	TRBV28	few	CASRLTSGVPFF	TGTGCCAGCAGGTTGACTAGCGGGGTTCCCTTCTTC
TRBJ2-2	TRBD1	TRBV20-1	NA	CSATLGTGESGELFF	TGCAGTGCAACTCTAGGGACAGGGGAATCCGGGGAGCTGTTTTTT
TRBJ2-1	TRBD2	TRBV5-1	NA	CASSPGGTSGRIEQFF	TGCGCCAGCAGCCCTGGGGGGACTAGCGGACGTATTGAGCAGTTCTTC
TRBJ1-2	NA	TRBV7-8	few	CASSFDHYGYTF	TGTGCCAGCAGCTTCGACCACTATGGCTACACCTTC
TRBJ2-7	NA	TRBV20-1	few	CSAREARPEQYF	TGCAGTGCGAGGGAGGCACGGCCCGAGCAGTACTTC
TRBJ2-5	TRBD2	TRBV7-8	few	CASSLGALLAGLQETQYF	TGTGCCAGCAGCTTAGGGGCCTTACTAGCGGGTTTACAAGAGACCCAGTACTTC
TRBJ2-7	NA	TRBV9	few	CASSVTSLGAAGEQYF	TGTGCCAGCAGCGTAACATCTCTGGGGGCGGCAGGCGAGCAGTACTTC
TRBJ2-3	TRBD2	TRBV28	NA	CASRSGTSRDTQYF	TGTGCCAGCAGGTCCGGGACTAGTAGGGATACGCAGTATTTT
TRBJ2-1	TRBD1	TRBV28	NA	CASSLTGTGTPYNEQFF	TGTGCCAGCAGTTTAACCGGGACAGGGACTCCTTACAATGAGCAGTTCTTC
TRBJ2-5	NA	TRBV7-2	NA	CASSLHPGSSQETQYF	TGTGCCAGCAGCCTTCACCCGGGCTCCTCCCAAGAGACCCAGTACTTC
TRBJ1-5	TRBD1	TRBV7-8	NA	CASSTRDSRGPQHF	TGTGCCAGCAGCACCCGGGACAGTCGTGGGCCCCAGCATTTT
TRBJ1-2	NA	TRBV10-3	NA	CAISESISALGGGYTF	TGTGCCATCAGTGAGTCGATCAGCGCCTTGGGGGGTGGCTACACCTTC
TRBJ2-7	NA	TRBV5-1	NA	CASSLGVTDEQYF	TGCGCCAGCAGCTTAGGGGTGACTGACGAGCAGTACTTC
TRBJ2-2	TRBD2	TRBV28	few	CALGAAGEGTGELFF	TGTGCCCTGGGAGCAGCGGGAGAGGGTACCGGGGAGCTGTTTTTT
TRBJ1-4	NA	TRBV5-1	NA	CASSLFGIQQAAGEKLFF	TGCGCCAGCAGCTTGTTTGGGATACAACAGGCGGCGGGGGAAAAACTGTTTTTT
TRBJ2-3	TRBD2	TRBV20-1	few	CSAPLGGRGDTQYF	TGCAGTGCTCCCCTTGGCGGGAGAGGTGATACGCAGTATTTT
TRBJ2-1	NA	TRBV20-1	few	CSVATGFNEQFF	TGCAGTGTCGCAACAGGTTTCAACGAGCAGTTCTTC
TRBJ2-1	TRBD2	TRBV18	NA	CASSTSGSSSYNEQFF	TGTGCCAGCTCAACTAGCGGGAGTAGCTCCTACAATGAGCAGTTCTTC
TRBJ2-3	TRBD1	TRBV7-6	NA	CASSPATGFFSTDTQYF	TGTGCCAGCAGCCCAGCGACAGGGTTCTTTAGCACAGATACGCAGTATTTT
TRBJ1-5	NA	TRBV7-2	NA	CASSVQGRDQPQHF	TGTGCCAGCAGCGTACAGGGTAGGGATCAGCCCCAGCATTTT
TRBJ2-1	NA	TRBV19	NA	CASSPQTGANEQFF	TGTGCCAGTAGCCCCCAAACCGGGGCCAATGAGCAGTTCTTC
TRBJ2-3	NA	TRBV10-3	many	CAISVSTGNTDTQYF	TGTGCCATCAGCGTCTCTACTGGGAACACAGATACGCAGTATTTT
TRBJ2-1	TRBD2	TRBV27	NA	CASSTYLAGGSYNEQFF	TGTGCCAGCAGTACCTATCTAGCGGGAGGCTCCTACAATGAGCAGTTCTTC
TRBJ2-1	NA	TRBV5-1	NA	CASSEDRLPYNEQFF	TGCGCCAGCAGCGAAGACAGGCTCCCCTACAATGAGCAGTTCTTC
TRBJ2-5	NA	TRBV20-1	few	CSARLPRLDRKTQYF	TGCAGTGCTAGACTCCCAAGGCTAGACAGGAAGACCCAGTACTTC
TRBJ2-1	NA	TRBV6-2/TRBV6-3	NA	CASSYLMAGVYNEQFF	TGTGCCAGCAGTTACCTTATGGCAGGGGTATACAATGAGCAGTTCTTC
TRBJ2-3	NA	TRBV3-1	few	CASTSRRGLTDTQYF	TGTGCCAGCACCTCCCGGCGGGGACTCACAGATACGCAGTATTTT
TRBJ2-7	TRBD2	TRBV6-1	once	CASSGPASGTYEQYF	TGTGCCAGCAGTGGCCCGGCTAGCGGGACCTACGAGCAGTACTTC
TRBJ2-1	NA	TRBV12-3/TRBV12-4	few	CASRPVSTGLEQFF	TGTGCCAGCAGACCCGTCTCCACAGGGCTTGAGCAGTTCTTC
TRBJ2-4	NA	TRBV12-3/TRBV12-4	few	CASSIGPQPKNIQYF	TGTGCCAGCAGCATAGGACCTCAGCCCAAAAACATTCAGTACTTC
TRBJ2-5	NA	TRBV18	few	CASSPKTTQETQYF	TGTGCCAGCTCACCAAAGACTACTCAAGAGACCCAGTACTTC
TRBJ2-1	NA	TRBV6-5	NA	CASSYSGGTSGLDEQFF	TGTGCCAGCAGTTACTCGGGTGGCACTAGTGGGCTGGATGAGCAGTTCTTC